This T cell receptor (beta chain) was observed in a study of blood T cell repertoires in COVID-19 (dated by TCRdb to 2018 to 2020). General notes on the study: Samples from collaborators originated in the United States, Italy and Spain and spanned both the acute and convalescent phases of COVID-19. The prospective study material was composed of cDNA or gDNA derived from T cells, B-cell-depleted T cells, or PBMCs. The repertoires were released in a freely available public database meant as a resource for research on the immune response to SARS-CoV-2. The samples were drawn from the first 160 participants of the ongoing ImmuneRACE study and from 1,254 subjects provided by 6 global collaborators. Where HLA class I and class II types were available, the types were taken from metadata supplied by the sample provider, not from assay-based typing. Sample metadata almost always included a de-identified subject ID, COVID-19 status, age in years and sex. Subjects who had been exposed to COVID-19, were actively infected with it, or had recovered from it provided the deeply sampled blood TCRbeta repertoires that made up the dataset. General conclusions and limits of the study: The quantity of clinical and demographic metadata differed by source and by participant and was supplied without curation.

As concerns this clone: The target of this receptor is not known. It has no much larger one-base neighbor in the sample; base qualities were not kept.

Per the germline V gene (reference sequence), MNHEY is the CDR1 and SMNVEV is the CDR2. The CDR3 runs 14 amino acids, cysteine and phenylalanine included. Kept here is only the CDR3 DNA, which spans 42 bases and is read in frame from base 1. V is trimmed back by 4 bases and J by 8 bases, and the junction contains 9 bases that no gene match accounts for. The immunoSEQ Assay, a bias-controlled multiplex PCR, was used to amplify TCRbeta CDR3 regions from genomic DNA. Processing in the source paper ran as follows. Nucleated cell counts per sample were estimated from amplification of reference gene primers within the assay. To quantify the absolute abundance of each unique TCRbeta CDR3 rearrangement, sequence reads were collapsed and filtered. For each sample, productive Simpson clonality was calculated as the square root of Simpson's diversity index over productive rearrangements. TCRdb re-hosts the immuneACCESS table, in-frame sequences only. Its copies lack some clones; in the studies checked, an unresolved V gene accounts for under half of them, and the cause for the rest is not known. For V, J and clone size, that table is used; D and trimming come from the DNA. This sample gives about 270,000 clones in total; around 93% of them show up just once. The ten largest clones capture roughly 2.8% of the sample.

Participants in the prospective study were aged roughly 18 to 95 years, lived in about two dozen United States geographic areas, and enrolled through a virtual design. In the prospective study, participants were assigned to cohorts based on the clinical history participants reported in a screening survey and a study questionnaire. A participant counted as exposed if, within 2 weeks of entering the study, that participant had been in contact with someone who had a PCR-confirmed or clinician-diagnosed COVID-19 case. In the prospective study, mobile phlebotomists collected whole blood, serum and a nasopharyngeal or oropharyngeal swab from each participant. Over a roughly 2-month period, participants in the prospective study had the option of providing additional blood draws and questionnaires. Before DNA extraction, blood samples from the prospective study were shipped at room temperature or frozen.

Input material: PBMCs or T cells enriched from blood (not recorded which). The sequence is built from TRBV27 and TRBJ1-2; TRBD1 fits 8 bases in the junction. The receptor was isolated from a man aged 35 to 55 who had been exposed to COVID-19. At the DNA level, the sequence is TGTGCCAGCAGTTCCGACAGGGGTGTGAGAGGCTACACCTTC. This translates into CASSSDRGVRGYTF.